Here is one T cell receptor beta chain with its context. Its antigen is not known. Using immunoSEQ multiplex PCR, the repertoire was profiled, and TCRdb retains in-frame clones only, with some absent. The sample gives 100,000 to 150,000 clones, roughly 85% of which show up once; 3% is in the top ten. The sample belongs to a study of radiation and T cells in renal cell carcinoma. The overall study: Nephrectomy followed 15 Gy stereotactic body radiation by 4 weeks. Study-level results: From baseline, blood top tumor clonotypes peaked at 2 weeks post-radiation. Without pretreatment biopsies, baseline tumor clonotype presence was undetermined.

Time point of the sample: baseline pretreatment blood. The treatment is: 15 Gy SBRT to primary tumor, nephrectomy 4 weeks later. After SBRT, blood was collected at 2 and 4 weeks, plus baseline. The CDR3 is 15 residues long. The germline gives CDR1 SGHVS, CDR2 FNYEAQ. Trimming at V came to 1 base and at J to 11 bases, leaving 12 bases not matched to a gene. Sequencing was performed on blood, taken from a patient whose treatment included radiotherapy and nephrectomy. The J gene is TRBJ1-1, the V gene TRBV7-6, with 8 bases that match TRBD1. The clonotype comes from a woman aged 55 to 70 with renal cell carcinoma. The CDR3 reads CASSLDSGGEQGAFF. The CDR3 coding sequence is TGTGCCAGCAGCTTAGATTCAGGGGGCGAACAGGGGGCTTTCTTT.